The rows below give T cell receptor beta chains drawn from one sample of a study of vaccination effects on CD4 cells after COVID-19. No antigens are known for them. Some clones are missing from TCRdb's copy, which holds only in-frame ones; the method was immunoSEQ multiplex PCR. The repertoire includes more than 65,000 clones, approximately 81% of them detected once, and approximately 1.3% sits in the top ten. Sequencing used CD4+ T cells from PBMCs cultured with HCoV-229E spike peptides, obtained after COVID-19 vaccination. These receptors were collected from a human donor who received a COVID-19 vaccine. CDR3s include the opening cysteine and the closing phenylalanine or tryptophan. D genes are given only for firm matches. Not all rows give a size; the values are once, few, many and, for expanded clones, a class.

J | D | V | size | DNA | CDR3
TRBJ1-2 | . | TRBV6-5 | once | TGTGCCAGCAGTTATCTCACGGACTATGGCTACACCTTC | CASSYLTDYGYTF
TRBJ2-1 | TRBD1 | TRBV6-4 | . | TGTGCCAGCAGTGACTCGTCAACAGGGGGTCGGCATGAGCAGTTCTTC | CASSDSSTGGRHEQFF
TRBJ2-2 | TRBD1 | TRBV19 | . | TGTGCCAGTAGCAGGGGGTGGGCCGGGGAGCTGTTTTTT | CASSRGWAGELFF
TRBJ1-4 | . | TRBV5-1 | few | TGCGCCAGCAGCTCGACAGCAACTAATGAAAAACTGTTTTTT | CASSSTATNEKLFF
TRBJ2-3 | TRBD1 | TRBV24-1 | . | TGTGCCACCAGTGACCCTGGGACAGAGGGTACGCAGTATTTT | CATSDPGTEGTQYF
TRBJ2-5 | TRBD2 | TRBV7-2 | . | TGTGCCAGCAGCTTAGGCGGGGGAAGAGAGACCCAGTACTTC | CASSLGGGRETQYF
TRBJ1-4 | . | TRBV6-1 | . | TGTGCCAGCAGTGACACACAACCGACTGAAAAACTGTTTTTT | CASSDTQPTEKLFF
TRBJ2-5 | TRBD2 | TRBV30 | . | TGTGCCTCGTCCTGGGGGCTAGCGGGGGAAGAGACCCAGTACTTC | CASSWGLAGEETQYF
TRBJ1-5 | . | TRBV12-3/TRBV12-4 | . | TGTGCCAGCAGCCCGGGGGCACAGCCCCAGCATTTT | CASSPGAQPQHF
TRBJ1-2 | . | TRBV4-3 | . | TGCGCCAGCAGCCAAGAATCTTCGGGGACCTATGGCTACACCTTC | CASSQESSGTYGYTF
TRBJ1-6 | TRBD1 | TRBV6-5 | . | TGTGCCAGCAGCTGGGACAGGGGGAATTCACCCCTCCACTTT | CASSWDRGNSPLHF
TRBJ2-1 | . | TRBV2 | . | TGTGCCAGCAGCCGATCCCTATGGCGGGAGCAGTTCTTC | CASSRSLWREQFF
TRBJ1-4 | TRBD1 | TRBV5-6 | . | TGTGCCAGCAGTTCCGGGACAGGGTGGGAAAAACTGTTTTTT | CASSSGTGWEKLFF
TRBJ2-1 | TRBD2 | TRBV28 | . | TGTGCCAGCAGTGCCGTGACTAGCGTGACGATCTACAATGAGCAGTTCTTC | CASSAVTSVTIYNEQFF
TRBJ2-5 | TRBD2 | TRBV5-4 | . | TGTGCCAGCAGCTTGTTGGCGGGGGGGCCTCCGGAGACCCAGTACTTC | CASSLLAGGPPETQYF
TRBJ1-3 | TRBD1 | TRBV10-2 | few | TGCGCCAGCAGCGGGACAGACGGAAACACCATATATTTT | CASSGTDGNTIYF
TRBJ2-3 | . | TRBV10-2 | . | TGCGCCACCGCTACGGAAGGGATAGCTAGCACAGATACGCAGTATTTT | CATATEGIASTDTQYF